This T cell receptor beta chain was documented in a study of blood T cell repertoires in COVID-19 (dated by TCRdb to the early 2020s). In the study overall: The collaborator samples originated in the United States, Italy and Spain and spanned the acute and convalescent phases of COVID-19. The prospective study material was composed of cDNA or gDNA derived from T cells, B-cell-depleted T cells, or PBMCs. The dataset comprised deeply sampled blood TCRbeta repertoires from subjects exposed to, actively infected with, or recovered from COVID-19. A freely available public database, intended as a resource for researchers studying the immune response to SARS-CoV-2, is where the repertoires were released. Where available, HLA class I and class II types were obtained from metadata supplied by the sample provider rather than from assay-based typing. Samples came from the ongoing ImmuneRACE study (first 160 participants) plus 1,254 subjects from 6 global collaborators. Nearly every sample came with metadata listing a de-identified subject ID, COVID-19 status, age in years and sex. Summary of the overall study and its limitations: How much clinical and demographic metadata was included differed by source and by participant, and the metadata was provided uncurated.

The CDR3 contains 14 residues, cysteine and phenylalanine counted. Only the CDR3 portion is preserved as DNA: 42 bases, with reading frame beginning at the first base. Taken from the germline V gene (reference sequence), the CDR1 and CDR2 loops are SEHNR and FQNEAQ. V is pared back by 3 bases and J by 4 bases, with 13 bases lying between the germline termini. This clone was seen only once. Its antigen is unknown. Per-nucleotide qualities are absent, and no much larger clonotype sits a single base away. TCRbeta CDR3 regions were amplified from genomic DNA using the immunoSEQ Assay, a bias-controlled multiplex PCR. Per the original workflow: The number of nucleated cells in each sample was estimated by amplification of reference gene primers within the assay. To quantify the absolute abundance of each unique TCRbeta CDR3 rearrangement, sequence reads were collapsed and filtered. For each sample, productive Simpson clonality was calculated as the square root of Simpson's diversity index over productive rearrangements. In its TCRdb copy, this immuneACCESS table keeps in-frame sequences only and misses some clones. Where compared with another copy, unresolved V genes explain less than half of these, and the others have no known cause. V, J and clone size are taken as reported in that table, and D and trimming were inferred from the DNA itself. The sample yields 250,000 to 350,000 clones; about nine tenths were counted once. Roughly 7% of the sample lies in the top ten.

In Seattle, one collaborating source enrolled patients while the infection was active and tracked those patients longitudinally over the course of disease. Each collaborating institution followed its own protocols to collect whole blood in K2EDTA tubes. Collaborator samples were shipped for TCRbeta analysis as frozen whole blood, isolated PBMCs, or DNA extracted from either sample type. The sequence came from a woman in her 30s with COVID-19, enrolled during active disease. Material: peripheral blood. The chain employs TRBV7-9 and TRBJ2-7, with a weak D call of TRBD1 (5 bases match). The CDR3: CASSLGGATYEQYF. In nucleotides, the sequence is TGTGCCAGCAGCTTGGGTGGGGCAACTTACGAGCAGTACTTC.